This T cell receptor (beta chain) was observed in a study of shared clonotypes between healthy human individuals. The study drew its donors from healthy HIV-negative adults without recent acute infections or vaccinations. Adult Caucasians living in Nashville, Tennessee made up all of the donors. Germline CDR1 SGHTA, CDR2 FQGNSA. V was cut by 0 bases and J by 6 bases, with 9 bases left in between. This CDR3 contains 13 residues. TCRdb's copy holds only in-frame clones and misses some; the assay was immunoSEQ multiplex PCR. The sample has 1.4 million or so clones, 97% to 99% seen once. This chain connects TRBV7-2 to TRBJ2-7; D not resolved. This TCR derives from a man under 40 in good health. Sequencing used naive CD4+ T cells sorted from blood. Subset indicated: CD45RA+ positively selected. The CDR3 loop is CASSLASFSEQYF. In DNA form, the CDR3 reads TGTGCCAGCAGCTTAGCGTCCTTCTCCGAGCAGTACTTC.